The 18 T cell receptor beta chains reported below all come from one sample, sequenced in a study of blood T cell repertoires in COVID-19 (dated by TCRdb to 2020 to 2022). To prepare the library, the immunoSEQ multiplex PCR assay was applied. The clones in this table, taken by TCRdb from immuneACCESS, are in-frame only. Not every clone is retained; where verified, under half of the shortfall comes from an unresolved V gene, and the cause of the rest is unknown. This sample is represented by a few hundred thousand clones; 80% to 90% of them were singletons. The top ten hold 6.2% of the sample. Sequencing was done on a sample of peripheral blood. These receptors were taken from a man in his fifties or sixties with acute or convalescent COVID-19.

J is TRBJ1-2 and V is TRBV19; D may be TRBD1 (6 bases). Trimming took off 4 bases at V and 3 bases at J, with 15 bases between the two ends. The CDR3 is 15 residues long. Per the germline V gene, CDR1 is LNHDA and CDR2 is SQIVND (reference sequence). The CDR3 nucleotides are TGTGCCAGTAGTAATCAACAGGGTTGGGACTATGGCTACACCTTC. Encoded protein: CASSNQQGWDYGYTF.

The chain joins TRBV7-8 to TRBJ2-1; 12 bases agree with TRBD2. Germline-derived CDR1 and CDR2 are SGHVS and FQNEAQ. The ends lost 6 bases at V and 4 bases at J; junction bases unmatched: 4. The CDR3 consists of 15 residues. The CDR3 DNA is TGTGCCAGCAGACCGACTAGCGGGAGTTACAATGAGCAGTTCTTC. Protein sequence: CASRPTSGSYNEQFF.

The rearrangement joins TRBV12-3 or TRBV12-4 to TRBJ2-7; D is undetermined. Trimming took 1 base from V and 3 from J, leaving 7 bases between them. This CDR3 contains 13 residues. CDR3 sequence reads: CASSLGPSYEQYF. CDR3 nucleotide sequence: TGTGCCAGCAGTTTAGGGCCCAGCTACGAGCAGTACTTC.

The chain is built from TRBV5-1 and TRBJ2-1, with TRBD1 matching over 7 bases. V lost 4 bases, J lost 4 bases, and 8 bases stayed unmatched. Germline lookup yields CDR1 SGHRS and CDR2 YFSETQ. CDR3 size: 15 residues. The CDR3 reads CASSEEPGQYNEQFF. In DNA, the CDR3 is TGCGCCAGCAGCGAGGAACCGGGACAGTACAATGAGCAGTTCTTC.

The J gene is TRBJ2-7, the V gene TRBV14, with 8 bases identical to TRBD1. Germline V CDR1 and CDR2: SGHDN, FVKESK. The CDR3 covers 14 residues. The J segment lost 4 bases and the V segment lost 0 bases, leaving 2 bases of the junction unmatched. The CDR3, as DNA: TGTGCCAGCAGCCAAGAAGACAGGGGATACGAGCAGTACTTC. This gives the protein CASSQEDRGYEQYF.

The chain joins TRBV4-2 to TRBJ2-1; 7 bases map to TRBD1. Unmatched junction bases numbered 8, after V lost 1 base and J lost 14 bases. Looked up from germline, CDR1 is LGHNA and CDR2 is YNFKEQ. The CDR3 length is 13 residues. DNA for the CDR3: TGTGCCAGCAGCCAAGTAGGGGACAGTCCCGAGTTCTTC. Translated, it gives CASSQVGDSPEFF.

CDR3 loop: CAWTQATARGGYTF. CDR3 nucleotide sequence: TGTGCCTGGACCCAGGCTACAGCTAGGGGTGGCTACACCTTC. V is TRBV30 and J is TRBJ1-2; D might be TRBD1 (5 bases). This CDR3 spans 14 amino acids. Deletions cut 4 bases from V and 7 bases from J, with 19 bases between. Germline CDR1 GTSNPN, CDR2 SVGIG (reference sequence).

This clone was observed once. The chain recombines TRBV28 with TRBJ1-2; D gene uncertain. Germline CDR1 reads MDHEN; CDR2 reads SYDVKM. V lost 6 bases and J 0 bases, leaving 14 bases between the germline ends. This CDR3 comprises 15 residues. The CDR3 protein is CASRAWRASNYGYTF. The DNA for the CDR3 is TGTGCCAGCAGAGCATGGCGGGCGTCTAACTATGGCTACACCTTC.

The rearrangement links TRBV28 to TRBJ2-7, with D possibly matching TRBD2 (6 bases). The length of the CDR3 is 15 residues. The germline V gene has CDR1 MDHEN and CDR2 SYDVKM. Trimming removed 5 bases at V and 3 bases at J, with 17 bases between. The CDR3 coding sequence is TGTGCCAGCAGTCCCGGCGGCGGGAATATCTACGAGCAGTACTTC. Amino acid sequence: CASSPGGGNIYEQYF. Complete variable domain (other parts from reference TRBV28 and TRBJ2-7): DVKVTQSSRYLVKRTGEKVFLECVQDMDHENMFWYRQDPGLGLRLIYFSYDVKMKEKGDIPEGYSVSREKKERFSLILESASTNQTSMYLCASSPGGGNIYEQYFGPGTRLTVT.

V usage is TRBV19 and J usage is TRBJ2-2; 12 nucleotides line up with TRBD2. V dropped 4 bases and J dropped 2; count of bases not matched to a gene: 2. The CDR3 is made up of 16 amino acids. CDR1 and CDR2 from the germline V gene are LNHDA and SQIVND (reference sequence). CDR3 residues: CASSTGLAGNTGELFF. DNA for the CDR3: TGTGCCAGTAGTACAGGACTAGCGGGAAACACCGGGGAGCTGTTTTTT.

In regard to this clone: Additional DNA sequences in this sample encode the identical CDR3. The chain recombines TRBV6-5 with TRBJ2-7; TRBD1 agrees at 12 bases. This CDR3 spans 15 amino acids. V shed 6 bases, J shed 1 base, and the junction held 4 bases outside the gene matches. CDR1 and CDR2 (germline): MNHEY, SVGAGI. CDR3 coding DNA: TGTGCCAGCAGCTTGGGACAGGGGGCATCCTACGAGCAGTACTTC. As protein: CASSLGQGASYEQYF.

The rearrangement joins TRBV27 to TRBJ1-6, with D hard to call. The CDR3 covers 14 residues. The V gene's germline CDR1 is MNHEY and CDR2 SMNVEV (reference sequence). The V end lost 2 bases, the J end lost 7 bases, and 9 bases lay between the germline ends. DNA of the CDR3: TGTGCCAGCAGTTTAGCCACAGCCAATTCACCCCTCCACTTT. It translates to CASSLATANSPLHF.

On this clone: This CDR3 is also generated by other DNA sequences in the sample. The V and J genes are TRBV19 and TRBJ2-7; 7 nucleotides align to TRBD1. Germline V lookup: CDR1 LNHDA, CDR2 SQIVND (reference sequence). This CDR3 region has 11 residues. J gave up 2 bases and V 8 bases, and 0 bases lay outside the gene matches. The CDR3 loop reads CASQGAYEQYF. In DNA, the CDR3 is TGTGCCAGTCAGGGGGCCTACGAGCAGTACTTC.

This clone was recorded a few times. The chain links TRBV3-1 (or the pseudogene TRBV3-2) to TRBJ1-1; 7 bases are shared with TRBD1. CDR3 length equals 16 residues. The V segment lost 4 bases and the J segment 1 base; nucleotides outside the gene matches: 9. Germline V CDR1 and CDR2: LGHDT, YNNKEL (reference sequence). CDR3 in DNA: TGTGCCAGCAGCCCCCGACAGGGAAGCGAGAACACTGAAGCTTTCTTT. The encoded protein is CASSPRQGSENTEAFF.

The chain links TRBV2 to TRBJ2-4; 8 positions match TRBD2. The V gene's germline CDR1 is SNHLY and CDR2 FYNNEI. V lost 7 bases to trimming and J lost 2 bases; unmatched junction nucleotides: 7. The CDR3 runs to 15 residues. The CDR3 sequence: CASIGGGETKNIQYF. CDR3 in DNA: TGTGCCAGCATCGGGGGGGGTGAGACCAAAAACATTCAGTACTTC.

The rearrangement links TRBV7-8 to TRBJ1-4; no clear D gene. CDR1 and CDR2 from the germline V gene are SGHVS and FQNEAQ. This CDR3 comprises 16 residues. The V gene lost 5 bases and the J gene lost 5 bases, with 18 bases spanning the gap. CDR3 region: CASSPLLRGWNEKLFF. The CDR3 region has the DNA TGTGCCAGCAGCCCCCTTTTACGGGGATGGAATGAAAAACTGTTTTTT.

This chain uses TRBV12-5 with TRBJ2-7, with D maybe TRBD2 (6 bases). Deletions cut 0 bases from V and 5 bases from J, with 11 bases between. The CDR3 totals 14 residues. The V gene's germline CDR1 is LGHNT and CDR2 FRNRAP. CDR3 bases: TGTGCTAGTGGTTTGGTACGGAGGGTCCACGAGCAGTACTTC. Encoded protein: CASGLVRRVHEQYF.

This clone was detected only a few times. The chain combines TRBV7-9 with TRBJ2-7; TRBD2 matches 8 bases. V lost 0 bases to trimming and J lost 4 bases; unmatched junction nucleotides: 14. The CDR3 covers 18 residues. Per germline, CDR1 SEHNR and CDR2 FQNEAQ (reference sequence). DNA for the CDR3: TGTGCCAGCAGCTTAGCGCGGGGGACGGGACTAGTGCCTTACGAGCAGTACTTC. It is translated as CASSLARGTGLVPYEQYF.